These T cell receptor beta chains were read from a single sample in a study of T cell responses to AZD1222 COVID-19 vaccine. Clones were sequenced by immunoSEQ multiplex PCR, and TCRdb holds only the in-frame ones, with some missing. This sample has around 120,000 clones, with about 92% found just once. The sequencing used peripheral blood, collected on day 0 of AZD1222 vaccination. The receptor source for this set is an adult in good health. The CDR3 runs from the conserved cysteine through the conserved F or W. A D gene is named only where the DNA matches it firmly. Size values are once, few and many counts, or a class for expanded clones, and some rows have none.

d_gene,abundance,j_gene,v_gene,CDR3aa,CDR3nt
TRBD1,NA,TRBJ2-2,TRBV6-5,CASSWDRVTGELFF,TGTGCCAGCAGTTGGGACAGGGTTACCGGGGAGCTGTTTTTT
NA,once,TRBJ2-5,TRBV11-2,CASSFMGPPYQETQYF,TGTGCCAGCAGCTTCATGGGCCCTCCTTACCAAGAGACCCAGTACTTC
TRBD1,NA,TRBJ1-4,TRBV30,CAWSPSGTGRGKLFF,TGTGCCTGGAGTCCTTCCGGGACAGGGAGGGGAAAACTGTTTTTT
TRBD1,NA,TRBJ1-2,TRBV2,CASSDLITGEGGYTF,TGTGCCAGCAGTGATTTGATTACAGGGGAAGGTGGCTACACCTTC
NA,NA,TRBJ1-2,TRBV30,CAWSSQGLYGYTF,TGTGCCTGGAGTTCACAGGGTTTGTATGGCTACACCTTC
NA,NA,TRBJ2-1,TRBV11-3,CASSLDNDPKQFF,TGTGCCAGCAGCTTAGATAACGACCCAAAGCAGTTCTTC
NA,NA,TRBJ2-7,TRBV11-2,CASSLDRVPHEQYF,TGTGCCAGCAGCTTAGATAGGGTACCCCACGAGCAGTACTTC
NA,NA,TRBJ1-1,TRBV4-2,CASSQVGLLGRLNTEAFF,TGTGCCAGCAGCCAAGTCGGGCTCCTGGGCAGGCTGAACACTGAAGCTTTCTTT
TRBD1,NA,TRBJ1-4,TRBV30,CAWRTGDYEKLFF,TGTGCCTGGCGGACAGGGGATTACGAAAAACTGTTTTTT
NA,NA,TRBJ1-4,TRBV28,CASSSFSGLKEKLFF,TGTGCCAGCAGTTCTTTTTCAGGGTTGAAAGAAAAACTGTTTTTT
TRBD1,NA,TRBJ1-2,TRBV3-1/TRBV3-2,CASSHSGTGDAGYTF,TGTGCCAGCAGCCATAGCGGGACAGGGGACGCTGGCTACACCTTC
TRBD1,NA,TRBJ1-5,TRBV2,CASSSGTGGNQPQHF,TGTGCCAGCAGCTCCGGGACAGGGGGCAATCAGCCCCAGCATTTT
TRBD1,NA,TRBJ1-2,TRBV28,CASSFLGQGLDGYTF,TGTGCCAGCAGTTTCCTCGGACAGGGATTGGATGGCTACACCTTC